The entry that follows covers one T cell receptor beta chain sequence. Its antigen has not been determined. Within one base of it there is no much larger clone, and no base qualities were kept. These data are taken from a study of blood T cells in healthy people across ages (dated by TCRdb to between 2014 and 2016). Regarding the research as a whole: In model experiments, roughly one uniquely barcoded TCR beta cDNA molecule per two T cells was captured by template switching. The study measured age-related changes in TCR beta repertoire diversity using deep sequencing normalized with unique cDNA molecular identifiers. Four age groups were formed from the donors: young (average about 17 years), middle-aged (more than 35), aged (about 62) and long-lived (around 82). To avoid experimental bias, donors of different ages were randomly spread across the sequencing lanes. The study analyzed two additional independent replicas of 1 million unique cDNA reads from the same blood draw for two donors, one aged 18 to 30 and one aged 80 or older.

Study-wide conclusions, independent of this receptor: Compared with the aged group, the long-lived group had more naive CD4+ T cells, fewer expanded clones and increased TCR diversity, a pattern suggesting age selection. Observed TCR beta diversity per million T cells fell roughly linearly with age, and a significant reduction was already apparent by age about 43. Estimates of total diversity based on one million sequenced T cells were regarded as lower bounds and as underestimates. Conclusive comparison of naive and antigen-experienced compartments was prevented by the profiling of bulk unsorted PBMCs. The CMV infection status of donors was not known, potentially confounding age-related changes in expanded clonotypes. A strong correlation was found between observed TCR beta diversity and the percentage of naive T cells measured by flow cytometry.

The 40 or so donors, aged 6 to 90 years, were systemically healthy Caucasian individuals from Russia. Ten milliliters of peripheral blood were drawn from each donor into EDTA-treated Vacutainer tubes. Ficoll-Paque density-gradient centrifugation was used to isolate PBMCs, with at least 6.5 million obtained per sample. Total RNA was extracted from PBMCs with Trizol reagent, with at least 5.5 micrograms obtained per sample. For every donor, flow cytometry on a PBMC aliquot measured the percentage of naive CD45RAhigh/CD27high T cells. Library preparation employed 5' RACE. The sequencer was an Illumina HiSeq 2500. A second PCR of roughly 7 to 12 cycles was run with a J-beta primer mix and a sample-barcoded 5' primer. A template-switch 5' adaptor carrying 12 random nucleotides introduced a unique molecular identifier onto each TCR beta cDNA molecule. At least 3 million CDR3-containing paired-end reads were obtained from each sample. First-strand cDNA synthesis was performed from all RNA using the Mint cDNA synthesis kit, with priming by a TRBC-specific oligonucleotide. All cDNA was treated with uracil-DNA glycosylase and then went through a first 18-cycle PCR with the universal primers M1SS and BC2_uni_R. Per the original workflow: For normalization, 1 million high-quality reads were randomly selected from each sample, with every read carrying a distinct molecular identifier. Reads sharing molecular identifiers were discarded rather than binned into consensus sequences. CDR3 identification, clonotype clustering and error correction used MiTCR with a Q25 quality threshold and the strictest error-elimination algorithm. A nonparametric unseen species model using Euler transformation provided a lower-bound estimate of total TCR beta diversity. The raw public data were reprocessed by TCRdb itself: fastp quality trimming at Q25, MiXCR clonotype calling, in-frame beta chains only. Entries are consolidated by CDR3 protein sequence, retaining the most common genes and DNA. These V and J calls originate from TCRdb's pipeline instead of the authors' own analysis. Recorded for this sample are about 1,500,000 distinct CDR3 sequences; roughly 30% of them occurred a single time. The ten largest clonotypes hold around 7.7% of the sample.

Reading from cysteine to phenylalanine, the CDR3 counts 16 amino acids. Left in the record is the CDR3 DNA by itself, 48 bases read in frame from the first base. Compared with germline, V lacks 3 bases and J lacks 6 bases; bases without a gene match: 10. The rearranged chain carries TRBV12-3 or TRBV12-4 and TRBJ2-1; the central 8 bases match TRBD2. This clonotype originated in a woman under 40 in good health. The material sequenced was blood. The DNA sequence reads TGTGCCAGCAGTTTCCAGTTGGGCGGGGGGTTCAATGAGCAGTTCTTC. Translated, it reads CASSFQLGGGFNEQFF.